This TCR beta chain was obtained from a study of blood T cell repertoires in COVID-19. Study at large: Some COVID-19 samples were acute and others convalescent; all came from the United States, Italy and Spain. Sources were T cells, B-cell-depleted T cells, or PBMCs; the material itself was cDNA or gDNA.

Germline lookup yields CDR1 MNHEY and CDR2 SMNVEV (reference sequence). Trimming stripped 2 bases from V and 5 bases from J, with 17 bases between. CDR3 length equals 16 residues. It was during active infection that Seattle patients were enrolled and then longitudinally followed. In the authors' workflow: Amplifying reference gene primers gave estimates of nucleated cell counts. Clones were read by immunoSEQ multiplex PCR, and TCRdb kept only the in-frame ones, dropping some. V and J calls and clone size are copied from that table; D and trimming were computed from the DNA. The table includes 150,000 to 200,000 clones, roughly 79% detected once.

The sequence was collected from a woman at least 80 years old with COVID-19, enrolled during active disease. Sequencing input: peripheral blood. The chain has TRBV27 and TRBJ2-3; the D gene is possibly TRBD2 (5 bases). Here the CDR3 reads CASSLAADSSRDTQYF. CDR3 bases: TGTGCCAGCAGTTTAGCGGCGGACTCTTCGCGAGATACGCAGTATTTT.